This T cell receptor (beta chain) appears in the sequencing data of a study of blood T cell repertoires in COVID-19. Recruits, aged roughly 18 to 100 years, lived in approximately 26 US areas. Assignments of participants to cohorts depended upon their own reported clinical history. Trimming removed 3 bases from V and 4 bases from J, with 14 bases in between. The CDR3 length is 15 residues. In germline, CDR1 is SGDLS, CDR2 YYNGEE. Per the authors' pipeline: How many nucleated cells were present was estimated from reference gene primer amplification. The data were produced by immunoSEQ multiplex PCR, yet TCRdb's version contains in-frame clones alone and is incomplete. V and J calls and clone size come straight from that table; D and trimming were deduced from the DNA. Of fewer than 400,000 clones listed, roughly 87% are singletons.

The TCR was taken from a woman under 30 who had recovered from COVID-19. This chain connects TRBV9 to TRBJ2-1; no clear D gene. Material: PBMCs or T cells enriched from blood (not recorded which). This CDR3 reads CASSAAGSLYNEQFF. The CDR3 DNA reads as TGTGCCAGCAGCGCGGCCGGGTCCCTTTACAATGAGCAGTTCTTC.